This T cell receptor (beta chain) stems from a study of blood T cell repertoires in COVID-19. TCRdb's copy holds only in-frame clones and misses some; the assay was immunoSEQ multiplex PCR. The sample has some 300,000 clones; 85% to 90% are singletons. The V gene's germline CDR1 is LNHDA and CDR2 SQIVND (reference sequence). V was pared by 5 bases and J by 3 bases, with 17 bases between. The CDR3 length is 16 residues. Cohorts were based on clinical histories the participants reported. This chain links TRBV19 with TRBJ2-1; D might be TRBD2 (6 bases). The specimen was PBMCs or T cells enriched from blood (not recorded which). The source of this sequence is a woman aged 30 to 39 who had recovered from COVID-19. The CDR3 sequence is CASSQPSETYYNEQFF. DNA of the CDR3: TGTGCCAGTAGTCAACCTAGCGAGACCTACTACAATGAGCAGTTCTTC.